This TCR beta chain was identified in a study of cytomegalovirus exposure and HLA in healthy donors. Turning to this clone: Its antigen is unknown.

PCR primers comprised 60 Vbeta and 13 Jbeta primers. The assay was immunoSEQ multiplex PCR, and TCRdb's table has in-frame clones only and misses some. The table shows around 93,000 clones, with roughly 60% occurring only once. CDR3 size: 10 residues. V was clipped by 3 bases and J by 9 bases, with 6 bases between them. CDR1 and CDR2 from the germline V gene are GTSNPN and SVGIG (reference sequence). General observations from the study: The presence/absence work took it that sequencing depth was about the same across donors. Relative to the roughly 700-donor mean, N-insertions were reportedly fewer in an Asian-associated ancestry cluster in a later analysis. A missense DCLRE1C variant was associated with V- and J-gene trimming of TCR beta chains in a later analysis, and an independent cohort replicated the association. In a later analysis, the majority of CMV-associated beta chains seemingly showed HLA restriction.

This receptor was identified in a boy aged 5-17 years in good health and CMV-seropositive. The sequenced material came from PBMCs. This chain connects TRBV30 to TRBJ1-3; D may be TRBD1 (5 bases). The CDR3 sequence is CAWSQGTIYF. The CDR3 nucleotides are TGTGCCTGGAGCCAGGGCACCATATATTTT.